This T cell receptor (beta chain) was obtained from a study of T-cell reconstitution after alpha-beta-depleted transplantation in children. On this clonotype: The target antigen is unknown.

The V end lost 2 bases, the J end lost 0 bases, and 10 bases lay between the germline ends. This CDR3 comprises 16 residues. The TCRbeta library was prepared with unique molecular identifiers. TCRdb re-called the PCR reads with MiXCR, one entry per CDR3 protein. The sample shows almost 600,000 distinct CDR3 sequences, 25% to 30% of them seen only once. Regarding the study as a whole: Recipient T cells and thymic progenitors that survived were the source of the high TCRbeta diversity seen at day 60 in some patients. By about two months after transplant, alpha-beta T cells reportedly arose from several hundred graft clones that had expanded. The authors attributed T-cell counts and diversity one year after transplant mostly to newly produced T cells.

The clonotype originates from a boy less than two years old with Wiskott-Aldrich syndrome, due to receive a stem cell transplant. The input for sequencing was PBMCs, taken before TCRalphabeta/CD19-depleted stem cell transplant. This chain joins TRBV12-3 or TRBV12-4 and TRBJ2-2; D is possibly TRBD2 (6 bases). The CDR3 loop is CASSLRSGANTGELFF. CDR3 bases: TGTGCCAGCAGTTTAAGGTCGGGAGCGAACACCGGGGAGCTGTTTTTT.